The clone carrying this TCR beta chain was found many times. Its antigen is still unknown. Using unique molecular identifiers, the investigators prepared the TCRbeta library. TCRdb re-called the PCR reads with MiXCR, one entry per CDR3 protein. This table has 250,000 to 300,000 distinct CDR3 sequences, less than 9.5% appearing once. The source of the sample is a study of T-cell reconstitution after alpha-beta-depleted transplantation in children. Findings and limits, study-wide: T-cell counts and diversity at one year following transplant were attributed mainly to newly produced T cells. The high TCRbeta diversity at day 60 in some patients came from surviving recipient T cells and thymic progenitors. About two months after transplant, alpha-beta T cells reportedly came from several hundred expanded graft clones.

This CDR3 region has 15 residues. The germline V and J ends were trimmed by 4 bases and 0 bases, with 11 bases remaining between them. Germline CDR1 is SEHNR and CDR2 is FQNEAQ (reference sequence). The sequence came from a female patient aged 2-10 years who had a stem cell transplant for Fanconi anemia, so the T cells may come from the graft donor. This rearrangement joins TRBV7-9 to TRBJ2-3, with no clear D. Sequenced here: peripheral blood, sampled 360 days after TCRalphabeta/CD19-depleted stem cell transplant. Here the CDR3 reads CASSYSGSSTDTQYF. As DNA, the CDR3 is TGTGCCAGCAGCTACTCCGGTTCTAGCACAGATACGCAGTATTTT.